This TCR beta chain was identified in a study of response to subunit inactivated influenza vaccine. The study, taken as a whole, reports: Seasonal influenza vaccination, on each occasion, was suggested by the authors to recruit few new T cells.

A remark on this clonotype: No antigen is known for it.

Germline CDR1 reads SGHRS; CDR2 reads YFSETQ. The ends lost 4 bases at V and 3 bases at J; junction bases unmatched: 9. The CDR3 covers 16 residues. TCRdb analysed the RT-PCR reads with MiXCR anew, one entry per CDR3 protein. The sample has 550,000 to 600,000 distinct CDR3 sequences, about an eighth seen once. The clonotype comes from a man aged 45 to 65 who received an inactivated influenza vaccine. Sequencing was performed on PBMCs from blood, taken on the day of vaccination. The chain couples TRBV5-1 to TRBJ1-4; 7 bases line up with TRBD1. Here the CDR3 DNA reads TGCGCCAGCAGCCCCTACAGGGGTCCCCCTAATGAAAAACTGTTTTTT. This encodes CASSPYRGPPNEKLFF.